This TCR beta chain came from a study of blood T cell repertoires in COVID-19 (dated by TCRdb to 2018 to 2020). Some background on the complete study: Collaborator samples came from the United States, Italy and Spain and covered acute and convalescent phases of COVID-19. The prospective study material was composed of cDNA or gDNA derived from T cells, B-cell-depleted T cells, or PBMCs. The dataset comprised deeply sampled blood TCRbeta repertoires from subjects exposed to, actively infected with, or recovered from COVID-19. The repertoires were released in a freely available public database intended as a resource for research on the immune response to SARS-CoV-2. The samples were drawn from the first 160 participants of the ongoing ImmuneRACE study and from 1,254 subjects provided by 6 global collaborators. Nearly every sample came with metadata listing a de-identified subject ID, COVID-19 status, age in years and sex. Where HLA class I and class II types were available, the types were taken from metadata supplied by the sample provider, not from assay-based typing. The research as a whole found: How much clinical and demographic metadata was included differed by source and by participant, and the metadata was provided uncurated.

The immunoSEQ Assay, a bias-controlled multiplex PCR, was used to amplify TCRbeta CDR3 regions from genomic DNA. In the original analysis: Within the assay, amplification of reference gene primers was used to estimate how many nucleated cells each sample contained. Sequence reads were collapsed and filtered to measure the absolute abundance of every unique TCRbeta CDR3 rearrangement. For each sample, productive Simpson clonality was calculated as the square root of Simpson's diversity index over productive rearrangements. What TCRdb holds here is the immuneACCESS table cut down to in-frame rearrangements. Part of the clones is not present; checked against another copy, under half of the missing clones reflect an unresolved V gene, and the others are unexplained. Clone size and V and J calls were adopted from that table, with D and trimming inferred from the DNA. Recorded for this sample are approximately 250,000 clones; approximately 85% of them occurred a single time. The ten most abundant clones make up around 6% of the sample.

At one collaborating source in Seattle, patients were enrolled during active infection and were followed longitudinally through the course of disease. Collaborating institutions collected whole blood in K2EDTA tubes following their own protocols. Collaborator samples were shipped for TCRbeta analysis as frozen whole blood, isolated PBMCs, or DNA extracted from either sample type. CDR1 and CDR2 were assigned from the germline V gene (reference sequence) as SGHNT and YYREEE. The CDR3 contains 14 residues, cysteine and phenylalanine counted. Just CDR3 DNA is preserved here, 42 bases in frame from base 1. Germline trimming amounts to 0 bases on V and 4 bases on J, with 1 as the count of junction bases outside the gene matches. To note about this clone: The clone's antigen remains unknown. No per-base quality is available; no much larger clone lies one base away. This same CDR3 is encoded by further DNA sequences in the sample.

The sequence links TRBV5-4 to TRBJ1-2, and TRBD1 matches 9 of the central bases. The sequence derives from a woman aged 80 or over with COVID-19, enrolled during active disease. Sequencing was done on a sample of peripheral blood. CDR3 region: CASSLVGQGYGYTF. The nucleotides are TGTGCCAGCAGCTTGGTGGGACAGGGCTATGGCTACACCTTC.